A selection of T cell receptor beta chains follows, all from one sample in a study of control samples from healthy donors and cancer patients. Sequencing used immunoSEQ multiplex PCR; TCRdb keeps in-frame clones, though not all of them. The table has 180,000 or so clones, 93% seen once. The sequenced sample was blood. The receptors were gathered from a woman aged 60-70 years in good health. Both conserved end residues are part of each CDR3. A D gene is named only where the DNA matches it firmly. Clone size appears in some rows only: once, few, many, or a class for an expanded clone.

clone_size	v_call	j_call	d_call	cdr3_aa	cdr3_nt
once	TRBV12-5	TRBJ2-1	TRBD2	CASGPDGTSSNEQFF	TGTGCTAGTGGCCCCGATGGGACTAGCTCGAATGAGCAGTTCTTC
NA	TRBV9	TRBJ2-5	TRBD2	CASRKRGGRGTQYF	TGTGCCAGCAGGAAGCGGGGGGGCCGGGGGACCCAGTACTTC
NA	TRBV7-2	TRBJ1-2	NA	CASSLSYYFKGYTF	TGTGCCAGCAGCTTATCCTATTACTTCAAAGGCTACACCTTC
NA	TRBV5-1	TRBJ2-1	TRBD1	CASSARTGDYEQFF	TGCGCCAGCAGCGCCCGGACAGGGGACTATGAGCAGTTCTTC
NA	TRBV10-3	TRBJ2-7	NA	CAISGREGGSYEQYF	TGTGCCATCAGTGGAAGGGAGGGGGGCTCCTACGAGCAGTACTTC
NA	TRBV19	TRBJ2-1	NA	CASSRSRGSSYNEQFF	TGTGCCAGTAGTCGCTCGCGGGGTAGCTCCTACAATGAGCAGTTCTTC
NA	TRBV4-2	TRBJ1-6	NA	CASSHLGVRGLQNSPLHF	TGTGCCAGCAGTCATTTGGGGGTCAGGGGCCTTCAGAATTCACCCCTCCACTTT
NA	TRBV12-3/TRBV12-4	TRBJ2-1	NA	CASSLSLSGEQFF	TGTGCCAGCAGTTTGAGTCTATCGGGTGAGCAGTTCTTC
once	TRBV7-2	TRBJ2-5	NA	CASSGRPSAARGTQYF	TGTGCCAGCAGCGGTCGGCCCTCGGCGGCAAGAGGGACCCAGTACTTC
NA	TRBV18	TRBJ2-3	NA	CASSPQEGRTDTQYF	TGTGCCAGCTCCCCTCAGGAGGGTAGGACAGATACGCAGTATTTT
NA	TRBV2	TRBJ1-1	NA	CASSWQGMSAFF	TGTGCCAGCAGTTGGCAGGGAATGTCAGCTTTCTTT
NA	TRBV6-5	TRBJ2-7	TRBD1	CASSAQTGGRYEQYF	TGTGCCAGCAGCGCACAGACAGGGGGCAGATACGAGCAGTACTTC
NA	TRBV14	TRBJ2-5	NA	CASSQEVEKFRETQYF	TGTGCCAGCAGCCAAGAAGTAGAAAAGTTTAGGGAGACCCAGTACTTC
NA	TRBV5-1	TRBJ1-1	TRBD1	CASSLGQGLLGDEAFF	TGCGCCAGCAGCCTCGGACAGGGACTTCTGGGGGATGAAGCTTTCTTT
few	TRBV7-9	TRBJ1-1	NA	CASSPLRTYSSTEAFF	TGTGCCAGCAGCCCATTAAGGACGTATAGTAGCACTGAAGCTTTCTTT
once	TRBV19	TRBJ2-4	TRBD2	CASSMGGWGKNIQYF	TGTGCCAGTAGTATGGGAGGGTGGGGCAAAAACATTCAGTACTTC
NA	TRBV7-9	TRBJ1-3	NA	CASRRTETGNTIYF	TGTGCCAGCAGACGGACAGAGACTGGAAACACCATATATTTT
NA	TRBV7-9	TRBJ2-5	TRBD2	CASSLLGLAARETQYF	TGTGCCAGCAGCTTATTAGGCCTAGCGGCGAGGGAGACCCAGTACTTC
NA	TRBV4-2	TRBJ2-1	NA	CASSQTGNPYNEQFF	TGTGCCAGCAGCCAGACCGGGAACCCCTACAATGAGCAGTTCTTC
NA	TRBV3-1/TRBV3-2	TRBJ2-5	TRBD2	CASSQELGVLAGKETQYF	TGTGCCAGCAGCCAAGAATTAGGGGTACTAGCGGGGAAAGAGACCCAGTACTTC
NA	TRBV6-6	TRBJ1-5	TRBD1	CASRRDRGVPPQHF	TGTGCCAGCAGGAGGGACAGGGGTGTTCCGCCCCAGCATTTT
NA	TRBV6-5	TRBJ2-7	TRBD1	CASSYWGQVTYEQYF	TGTGCCAGCAGTTACTGGGGACAGGTGACTTACGAGCAGTACTTC
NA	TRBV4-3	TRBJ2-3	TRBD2	CASSQATRGGLTDTQYF	TGCGCCAGCAGCCAAGCGACGCGGGGGGGTCTCACAGATACGCAGTATTTT
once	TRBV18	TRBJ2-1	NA	CASSLDSYLSSYNEQFF	TGTGCCAGCTCACTCGACAGCTACCTCAGCTCCTACAATGAGCAGTTCTTC
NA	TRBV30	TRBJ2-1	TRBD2	CAGRGYYNEQFF	TGTGCCGGGCGGGGGTACTACAATGAGCAGTTCTTC
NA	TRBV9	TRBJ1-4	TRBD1	CASSRLPGQGEKLFF	TGTGCCAGCAGCCGACTCCCAGGACAGGGGGAAAAACTGTTTTTT
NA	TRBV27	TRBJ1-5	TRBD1	CASSPGQLNQPQHF	TGTGCCAGCAGTCCGGGACAGTTGAATCAGCCCCAGCATTTT
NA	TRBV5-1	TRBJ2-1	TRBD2	CASSGTGTSGVKRNEQFF	TGCGCCAGCAGCGGCACCGGGACTAGCGGGGTAAAAAGGAATGAGCAGTTCTTC
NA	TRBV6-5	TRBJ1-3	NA	CASSPGISGNTIYF	TGTGCCAGCAGTCCAGGGATCTCTGGAAACACCATATATTTT
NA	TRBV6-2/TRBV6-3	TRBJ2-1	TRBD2	CASSYPGGGAIDEQFF	TGTGCCAGCAGTTACCCGGGCGGGGGGGCCATCGATGAGCAGTTCTTC
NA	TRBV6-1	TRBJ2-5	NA	CASSELGGPETQYF	TGTGCCAGCAGTGAACTCGGGGGACCAGAGACCCAGTACTTC
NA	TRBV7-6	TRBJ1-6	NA	CASSLGGRGILSYNSPLHF	TGTGCCAGCAGCTTAGGAGGGAGGGGGATCCTCTCCTATAATTCACCCCTCCACTTT
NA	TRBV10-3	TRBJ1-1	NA	CAISEHVEGGTEAFF	TGTGCCATCAGTGAGCATGTTGAGGGTGGGACTGAAGCTTTCTTT
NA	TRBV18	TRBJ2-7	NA	CASSPRSVSTYEQYF	TGTGCCAGCTCACCACGTTCAGTTTCCACCTACGAGCAGTACTTC
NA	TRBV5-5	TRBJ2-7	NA	CASSLERPYEQYF	TGTGCCAGCAGCTTGGAAAGGCCGTACGAGCAGTACTTC
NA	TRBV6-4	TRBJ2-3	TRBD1	CASSDQGDTDTQYF	TGTGCCAGCAGTGATCAGGGGGACACAGATACGCAGTATTTT
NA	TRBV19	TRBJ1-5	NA	CASSIGGTSAQHF	TGTGCCAGTAGTATAGGGGGTACCTCGGCCCAGCATTTT
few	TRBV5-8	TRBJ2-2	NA	CASSPRDFTGELFF	TGTGCCAGCAGCCCCCGGGACTTCACCGGGGAGCTGTTTTTT
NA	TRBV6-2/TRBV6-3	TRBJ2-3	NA	CASSNAGRGRSLTDTQYF	TGTGCCAGCAGCAACGCGGGACGGGGGCGGAGTCTCACAGATACGCAGTATTTT
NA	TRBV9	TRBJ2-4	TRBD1	CASSAATGAKNIQYF	TGTGCCAGCAGCGCGGCGACAGGGGCCAAAAACATTCAGTACTTC
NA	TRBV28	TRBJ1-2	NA	CASSFPDYGYTF	TGTGCCAGCAGTTTCCCGGACTATGGCTACACCTTC
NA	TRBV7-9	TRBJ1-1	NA	CASSLGLSLGLKNEAFF	TGTGCCAGCAGCTTAGGTCTTAGTCTAGGTTTAAAGAATGAAGCTTTCTTT
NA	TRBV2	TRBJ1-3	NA	CASSRESGNTIYF	TGTGCCAGCAGTCGGGAATCTGGAAACACCATATATTTT
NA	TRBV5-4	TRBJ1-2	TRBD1	CASSPGQGRGDGYTF	TGTGCCAGCAGCCCAGGACAGGGGAGGGGGGATGGCTACACCTTC
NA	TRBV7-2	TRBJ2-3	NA	CASSWGYTDTQYF	TGTGCCAGCAGCTGGGGATATACAGATACGCAGTATTTT
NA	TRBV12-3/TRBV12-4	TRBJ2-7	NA	CASSPDNYEQYF	TGTGCCAGCAGCCCGGACAACTACGAGCAGTACTTC
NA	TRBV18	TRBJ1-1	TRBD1	CASSIDRGAFF	TGTGCCAGCTCAATCGACAGGGGAGCTTTCTTT
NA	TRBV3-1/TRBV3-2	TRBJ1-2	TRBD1	CASSQDFQGAGGYTF	TGTGCCAGCAGCCAAGACTTCCAGGGGGCCGGGGGCTACACCTTC
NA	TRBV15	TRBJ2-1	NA	CATSRGVGTESEQFF	TGTGCCACCAGCAGAGGGGTCGGGACCGAATCTGAGCAGTTCTTC
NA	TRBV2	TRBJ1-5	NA	CASSELGTRSNQPQHF	TGTGCCAGCAGTGAATTGGGCACGCGAAGCAATCAGCCCCAGCATTTT
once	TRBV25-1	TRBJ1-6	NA	CASTQTANVNSPLHF	TGTGCCAGCACCCAGACAGCAAACGTTAATTCACCCCTCCACTTT
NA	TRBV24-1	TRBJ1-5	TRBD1	CATPADELDRVGQPQHF	TGTGCCACGCCCGCGGATGAACTTGACAGGGTAGGCCAGCCCCAGCATTTT